This T cell receptor beta chain was retrieved from a study of blood T cell repertoires in COVID-19. The overall study: The origin of the acute and convalescent COVID-19 samples was the United States, Italy and Spain. PBMCs, B-cell-depleted T cells, or T cells provided the cDNA or gDNA that made up the material.

Germline V gene lookup returns CDR1 LNHDA and CDR2 SQIVND (reference sequence). CDR3 length: 15 amino acids. V was shortened by 7 bases and J by 8 bases, with 21 bases between the two germline ends. Original handling: By means of reference gene primer amplification, nucleated cell counts were estimated. This table comes from immunoSEQ multiplex PCR, and its TCRdb copy is limited to in-frame clones, with some not included. V, J and clone size derive from that table, while D and trimming were established from the DNA sequence. Of about 100,000 clones in the sample, roughly 91% were seen once. This TCR came from a human donor in a cohort sampled during active COVID-19. The specimen sequenced was peripheral blood. The chain combines TRBV19 with TRBJ2-1; maybe TRBD1 (6 bases). This CDR3 is CASTQRQDLSDEQFF. The CDR3 DNA follows: TGTGCCAGTACCCAAAGACAGGATCTCAGCGATGAGCAGTTCTTC.